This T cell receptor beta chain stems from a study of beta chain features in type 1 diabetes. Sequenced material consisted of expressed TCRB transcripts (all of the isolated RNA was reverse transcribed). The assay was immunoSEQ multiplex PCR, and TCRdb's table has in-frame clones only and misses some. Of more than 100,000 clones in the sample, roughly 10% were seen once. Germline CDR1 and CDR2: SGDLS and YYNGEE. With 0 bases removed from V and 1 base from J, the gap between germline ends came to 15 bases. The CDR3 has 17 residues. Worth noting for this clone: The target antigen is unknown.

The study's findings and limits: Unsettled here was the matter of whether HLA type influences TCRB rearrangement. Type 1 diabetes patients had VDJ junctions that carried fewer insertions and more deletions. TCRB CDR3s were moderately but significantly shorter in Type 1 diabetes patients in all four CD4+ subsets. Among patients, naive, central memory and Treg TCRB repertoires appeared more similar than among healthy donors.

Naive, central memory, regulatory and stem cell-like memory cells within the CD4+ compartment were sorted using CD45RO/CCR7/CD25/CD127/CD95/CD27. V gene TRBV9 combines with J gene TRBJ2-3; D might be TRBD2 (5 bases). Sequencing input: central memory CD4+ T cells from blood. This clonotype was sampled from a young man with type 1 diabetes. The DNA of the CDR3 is TGTGCCAGCAGCGTAGACGACTATTCTTTCGGCACAGATACGCAGTATTTT. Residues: CASSVDDYSFGTDTQYF.